The 8 T cell receptor beta chains presented below share a single source sample, sequenced in a study of shared clonotypes between healthy human individuals. CD45RO-negative, CCR7-selected cells formed the naive CD8 fraction, which excluded terminally differentiated effector memory CD45RA+ cells. TCRdb's copy holds only in-frame clones and misses some; the assay was immunoSEQ multiplex PCR. Of around 1,900,000 clones detected, roughly 93% appear once; the ten largest clones hold around 1.7%. The sequenced sample consisted of naive CD8+ T cells from PBMCs. The source is a man aged 18 to 29 in good health. Some clones in this sample may be carry-over from other donors' samples.

The chain joins TRBV4-1 to TRBJ1-3; D may be TRBD1 (5 bases). V shed 3 bases and J shed 1 base, with 19 bases lying between them. Germline lookup yields CDR1 MGHRA and CDR2 YSYEKL. CDR3 length: 18 amino acids. CDR3 bases: TGCGCCAGCAGCCACCTGGACCCCAGACAGTTATCTGGAAACACCATATATTTT. Encoded protein: CASSHLDPRQLSGNTIYF.

This chain connects TRBV6-5 to TRBJ1-6; TRBD1 matches at 7 bases. The CDR3 has 14 amino acids. Germline lookup yields CDR1 MNHEY and CDR2 SVGAGI. After removal of 4 bases from V and 6 bases from J, the junction contained 3 bases not matched to a gene. The CDR3 region is CASSSRQGNSPLHF. The DNA for the CDR3 is TGTGCCAGCAGTTCCAGACAGGGTAATTCACCCCTCCACTTT.

V is TRBV29-1 and J is TRBJ2-7, with D perhaps TRBD1 (5 bases). V lost 3 bases and J lost 0, with 15 bases in between. The CDR3 is 15 residues long. Germline V CDR1 and CDR2: SQVTM, ANQGSEA. CDR3 in amino acids: CSVDNRKELSYEQYF. The CDR3 bases are TGCAGCGTTGACAACAGGAAGGAGCTCTCCTACGAGCAGTACTTC.

About this clone: The sample carries other DNA sequences with the same CDR3. This chain uses TRBV4-1 with TRBJ2-7, with a tentative D call TRBD1 (5 bases). The CDR3 has 15 residues. Trimming took off 0 bases at V and 0 bases at J, with 9 bases between the two ends. CDR1 is MGHRA and CDR2 is YSYEKL in the germline V gene. This CDR3 is CASSQEAGSSYEQYF. For the CDR3, the DNA is TGCGCCAGCAGCCAAGAGGCAGGGTCCTCCTACGAGCAGTACTTC.

This chain uses TRBV4-1 with TRBJ1-2, with 9 bases identical to TRBD1. The CDR3 has 15 amino acids. The V gene end was trimmed by 0 bases and the J gene end by 4 bases; junction bases not matched to a gene: 3. Germline V gene sequence: CDR1 MGHRA, CDR2 YSYEKL. CDR3 nucleotides: TGCGCCAGCAGCCAAGAACAGGGGGCGTTCTATGGCTACACCTTC. It translates to CASSQEQGAFYGYTF.

The chain employs TRBV10-3 and TRBJ2-7, with D perhaps matching TRBD2 (5 bases). The CDR3 sequence is 13 residues long. Trimming took 8 bases from V and 6 from J, leaving 17 bases between them. Germline CDR1 is ENHRY and CDR2 is SYGVKD. Here the CDR3 DNA reads TGTGCCATCCGGTCCGGGGAGTCCGGCGAGCAGTACTTC. It specifies CAIRSGESGEQYF.

With respect to this clone: This specimen includes other DNA sequences encoding the same CDR3. The chain uses TRBV4-3 and TRBJ2-7; D remains ambiguous. Trimming shortened V by 0 bases and J by 5 bases, and 11 bases separated the two germline ends. CDR1 LGHNA and CDR2 YSLEER come from the germline V gene. The CDR3 extends over 14 amino acids. In DNA form, the CDR3 reads TGCGCCAGCAGCCAAGATCTGGGTGGTGACGAGCAGTACTTC. Its translation is CASSQDLGGDEQYF.

The chain employs TRBV5-1 and TRBJ1-6, with D unclear. Germline V gene sequence: CDR1 SGHRS, CDR2 YFSETQ. V shed 1 base and J shed 0 bases, with 11 bases lying between them. This CDR3 spans 17 amino acids. Here the CDR3 reads CASSLWTDSSYNSPLHF. The CDR3 DNA is TGCGCCAGCAGCTTGTGGACCGATAGCTCCTATAATTCACCCCTCCACTTT.